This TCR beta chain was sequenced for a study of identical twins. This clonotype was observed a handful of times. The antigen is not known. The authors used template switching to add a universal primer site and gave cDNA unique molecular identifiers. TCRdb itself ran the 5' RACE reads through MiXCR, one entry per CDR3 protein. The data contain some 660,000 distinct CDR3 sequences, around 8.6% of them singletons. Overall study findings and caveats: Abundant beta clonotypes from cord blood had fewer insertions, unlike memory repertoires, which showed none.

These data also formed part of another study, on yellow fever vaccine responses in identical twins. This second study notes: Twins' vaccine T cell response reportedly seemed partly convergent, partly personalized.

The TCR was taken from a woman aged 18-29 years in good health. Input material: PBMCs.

CDR3 protein: CASSYSRDVLGQYF. Here the CDR3 DNA reads TGTGCCAGCAGTTACTCGAGGGACGTGCTGGGGCAGTACTTC. This chain uses TRBV6-5 with TRBJ2-7; possibly TRBD1 or TRBD2 for D (5 bases each). The V and J ends lost 0 bases and 9 bases respectively, with 15 bases between them. Germline loops: CDR1 MNHEY, CDR2 SVGAGI. The CDR3 loop spans 14 amino acids.